This T cell receptor beta chain was observed in a study of T cells in Graves' hyperthyroidism and ophthalmopathy. Whole-study results and caveats: A median around 6.4 months before onset, the model predicted ophthalmopathy.

RNA transcripts were the template for amplifying TCR beta CDR3 regions. First-round RT-PCR targeting the TCR CDR3 was performed with the HTBI primer set. TCRdb reanalysed the multiplex PCR reads using MiXCR and keeps one entry per CDR3 protein. There are 500,000 to 600,000 distinct CDR3 sequences in the sample; roughly 21% occur only once, and over 45% lies in the top ten. The CDR3 consists of 15 residues. Trimming stripped 3 bases from V and 5 bases from J, with 16 bases between. The germline V gene has CDR1 SEHNR and CDR2 FQNEAQ (reference sequence). Exclusion followed for patients with uncontrolled infection, other autoimmune disease, pregnancy or lactation. This clonotype was seen repeatedly, ten times or more. The antigen remains undetermined.

V is TRBV7-9 and J is TRBJ2-5; the D is unclear. The receptor was isolated from a middle-aged man with Graves' ophthalmopathy. Input material: blood. CDR3 nucleotides: TGTGCCAGCAGCTTGAGAGAGTTATCCGCGGAGACCCAGTACTTC. Its protein product is CASSLRELSAETQYF.